This T cell receptor beta chain stems from a study of T cell repertoires in cytomegalovirus infection. About the study: In public TCR beta signatures, there were indications of both CMV infection and matching HLA type. Study-level results: Dominating the ex vivo response were HLA-C-restricted CMV-specific TCR beta clonotypes. Summed public TCR beta family frequency identified CMV carriers bearing the relevant HLA.

Concerning this clonotype: The antigen remains unidentified.

CDR1 and CDR2 from the germline V gene are SNHLY and FYNNEI. Trimming removed 1 base from V and 8 bases from J, with 12 bases in between. The CDR3 loop spans 13 amino acids. TCRdb redid the calling of the reads with MiXCR, one entry per CDR3 protein. The sample shows about 740,000 distinct CDR3 sequences, about 40% of them seen only once. The receptor was derived from a human donor in good health (CMV status not recorded). Some clones in this sample may be carry-over from other donors' samples. This sequence joins TRBV2 and TRBJ2-7, with unresolved D. The material sequenced was PBMCs. This chain's CDR3 is CASSEVSRIKQYF. The CDR3 nucleotides are TGTGCCAGCAGTGAAGTAAGTAGGATCAAGCAGTACTTC.